One sample yielded the 21 T cell receptor beta chains listed below, sequenced in a study of blood T cell repertoires in COVID-19. Generated by immunoSEQ multiplex PCR, the TCRdb table keeps only in-frame clones and is missing some. The repertoire holds about 68,000 clones, approximately 83% seen once, with 1.4% in the top ten. The sample was peripheral blood. These receptors originate from a woman in her sixties or seventies with acute or convalescent COVID-19.

There are a few counts of this clone. No conserved phenylalanine or tryptophan is present at the end of the CDR3, so a read error is the likely explanation. It is unclear where the CDR3 begins or ends on the DNA, so no DNA is shown, and the CDR3 is as TCRdb lists it. The gene calls are TRBV10-1 and TRBJ1-2. Per the germline V gene, CDR1 is WNHNN and CDR2 is SYGVQD (reference sequence). Inclusive of both ends, the CDR3 amounts to 10 amino acids. CDR3 residues: CASSESAAPR.

This chain links TRBV6-5 with TRBJ2-2, with a tentative D call TRBD1 (7 bases). Germline CDR1 MNHEY, CDR2 SVGAGI. Trimming took off 0 bases at V and 4 bases at J, with 12 bases between the two ends. CDR3 length equals 16 residues. DNA of the CDR3: TGTGCCAGCAGTTACTCGATCAGGGGGGTCACCGGGGAGCTGTTTTTT. Protein sequence: CASSYSIRGVTGELFF.

The chain has TRBV18 and TRBJ1-1; TRBD1 matches at 7 bases. This CDR3 comprises 13 residues. In germline, CDR1 is KGHSH, CDR2 LQKENI. V shed 6 bases, J shed 3 bases, and the junction held 4 bases outside the gene matches. DNA of the CDR3: TGTGCCAGCTCGACGACAGGGTACACTGAAGCTTTCTTT. The encoded protein is CASSTTGYTEAFF.

The chain recombines TRBV3-1 (or the pseudogene TRBV3-2) with TRBJ2-7; 9 bases fit TRBD1. The CDR3 is 16 residues long. The V gene's germline CDR1 is LGHDT and CDR2 YNNKEL (reference sequence). V lost 1 base and J lost 6; bases outside the gene matches: 10. The chain's CDR3 is CASSQGIGQGFREQYF. CDR3 nucleotide sequence: TGTGCCAGCAGCCAAGGAATAGGACAGGGGTTTCGCGAGCAGTACTTC.

The chain carries TRBV30 and TRBJ1-1, with unresolved D. The CDR3 loop spans 13 amino acids. Looked up from germline, CDR1 is GTSNPN and CDR2 is SVGIG (reference sequence). The V end lost 5 bases, the J end lost 1 base, and 11 bases lay between the germline ends. In nucleotides, the CDR3 is TGTGCCTGGTCGAACAGTGGGAACACTGAAGCTTTCTTT. This codes for CAWSNSGNTEAFF.

The chain couples TRBV5-6 to TRBJ1-1, with 8 bases matching TRBD1. This CDR3 is built from 15 residues. The ends lost 0 bases at V and 6 bases at J; junction bases unmatched: 7. In germline, CDR1 is SGHDT, CDR2 YYEEEE. The CDR3 sequence: CASSLVDRDSSEAFF. Here the CDR3 DNA reads TGTGCCAGCAGCTTGGTGGACAGGGATTCTTCTGAAGCTTTCTTT.

The rearrangement joins TRBV30 to TRBJ2-5; maybe TRBD2 (6 bases). V lost 5 bases and J lost 6, with 13 bases in between. CDR3 length equals 12 residues. Per the germline V gene, CDR1 is GTSNPN and CDR2 is SVGIG (reference sequence). The CDR3 sequence: CAWGGTRKTQYF. CDR3 DNA sequence: TGTGCCTGGGGGGGGACCCGCAAGACCCAGTACTTC.

The J gene is TRBJ1-2, the V gene TRBV5-1; 8 bases are a match to TRBD1. J gave up 6 bases and V 3 bases, and 4 bases lay outside the gene matches. Looked up from germline, CDR1 is SGHRS and CDR2 is YFSETQ. The CDR3 sequence is 13 residues long. CDR3 DNA sequence: TGCGCCAGCAGCTCCCAGACAGGGGATGGCTACACCTTC. Amino acid sequence: CASSSQTGDGYTF.

This clone was counted only a few times. V gene TRBV13 combines with J gene TRBJ2-3; D perhaps matches TRBD1 (5 bases). CDR1 is PRHDT, CDR2 FYEKMQ, per germline (reference sequence). The CDR3 covers 14 residues. Deletions cut 4 bases from V and 4 bases from J, with 12 bases between. The CDR3 here is CASSSLTRADTQYF. Here the CDR3 DNA reads TGTGCCAGCAGCTCCTTGACCAGGGCAGATACGCAGTATTTT.

The chain employs TRBV6-4 and TRBJ1-1; 7 bases map to TRBD1. CDR3 length: 14 residues. After removal of 8 bases from V and 4 bases from J, the junction contained 10 bases not matched to a gene. In germline, CDR1 is MRHNA, CDR2 SNTAGT. CDR3 protein: CASSSRTGATEAFF. The CDR3 bases are TGTGCCAGCTCAAGTCGAACAGGGGCCACTGAAGCTTTCTTT.

The chain carries TRBV7-2 and TRBJ2-5; 11 bases are shared with TRBD1. Germline CDR1 SGHTA, CDR2 FQGNSA. This CDR3 region has 13 residues. The junction had 4 bases not matched to a gene; V was cut back by 10 bases and J by 3 bases. The CDR3 sequence: CATGQGAKETQYF. Written as DNA, the CDR3 is TGTGCCACCGGACAGGGGGCCAAAGAGACCCAGTACTTC.

This chain connects TRBV7-3 to TRBJ1-6, with TRBD1 matching over 7 bases. From germline, CDR1 is SGHTA and CDR2 FQGTGA. V dropped 5 bases and J dropped 7; count of bases not matched to a gene: 5. The CDR3 length is 14 residues. The CDR3 reads CASSQGTENSPLHF. The CDR3 nucleotides read TGTGCCAGCAGCCAAGGGACAGAAAATTCACCCCTCCACTTT.

This chain links TRBV3-1 (or the pseudogene TRBV3-2) with TRBJ2-1, with unresolved D. This CDR3 is 12 amino acids long. The V gene lost 2 bases and the J gene lost 7 bases, with 6 bases spanning the gap. CDR1 is LGHDT, CDR2 YNNKEL, per germline (reference sequence). The CDR3 DNA is TGTGCCAGCAGCCAAATGAGAAATGAGCAGTTCTTC. It specifies CASSQMRNEQFF.

The rearrangement joins TRBV7-3 to TRBJ2-3; 12 bases match TRBD2. Unmatched junction bases numbered 4, after V lost 3 bases and J lost 3 bases. The germline gives CDR1 SGHTA, CDR2 FQGTGA. The length of the CDR3 is 16 residues. The CDR3 here is CASSFRLAGATDTQYF. The CDR3 nucleotides read TGTGCCAGCAGCTTTCGACTAGCGGGGGCAACAGATACGCAGTATTTT.

The chain uses TRBV5-1 and TRBJ2-3; possible D gene TRBD2, 6 bases. This CDR3 contains 14 residues. V was shortened by 0 bases and J by 4 bases, with 9 bases between the two germline ends. CDR1 and CDR2 from the germline V gene are SGHRS and YFSETQ. CDR3 nucleotides: TGCGCCAGCAGCTTGGAGGGCGGGGCAGATACGCAGTATTTT. Translation: CASSLEGGADTQYF.

Written as DNA, the CDR3 is TGTGCCAGCAGCTACAGGGGGCAGTATGGCTACACCTTC. It translates to CASSYRGQYGYTF. V and J are TRBV6-5 and TRBJ1-2, with 9 bases identical to TRBD1. After removal of 6 bases from V and 5 bases from J, the junction contained 4 bases not matched to a gene. CDR1 MNHEY and CDR2 SVGAGI come from the germline V gene. This CDR3 region has 13 residues.

The chain joins TRBV7-8 to TRBJ2-7; 9 nucleotides line up with TRBD2. The CDR3 totals 14 residues. Germline V CDR1 and CDR2: SGHVS, FQNEAQ. J was trimmed by 2 bases and V by 4 bases; bases with no gene match: 3. The CDR3 nucleotides read TGTGCCAGCAGCTCGACTAGCGGTGCCTACGAGCAGTACTTC. The encoded protein is CASSSTSGAYEQYF. The entire variable domain, with the rest obtained from reference TRBV7-8 and TRBJ2-7, is as follows: GAGVSQSPRYKVAKRGQDVALRCDPISGHVSLFWYQQALGQGPEFLTYFQNEAQLDKSGLPSDRFFAERPEGSVSTLKIQRTQQEDSAVYLCASSSTSGAYEQYFGPGTRLTVT.

The CDR3 coding sequence is TGTGCCAGCAGTGACAGCATAAGCTCCTACAATGAGCAGTTCTTC. Protein: CASSDSISSYNEQFF. The V call is TRBV28, the J call TRBJ2-1, with a tentative D call TRBD1 (5 bases). The CDR3 contains 15 residues. CDR1 MDHEN and CDR2 SYDVKM come from the germline V gene. V was clipped by 5 bases and J by 0 bases, with 11 bases between them.

This clone was counted a few times. The chain is built from TRBV9 and TRBJ2-7; 9 nucleotides line up with TRBD1. Germline loops: CDR1 SGDLS, CDR2 YYNGEE. The ends lost 3 bases at V and 0 bases at J; junction bases unmatched: 7. This CDR3 region has 16 residues. DNA of the CDR3: TGTGCCAGCAGCGACGGGACAGGGTCGATCTCCTACGAGCAGTACTTC. Encoded protein: CASSDGTGSISYEQYF.

The chain couples TRBV5-4 to TRBJ1-2; D gene uncertain. Deletions cut 0 bases from V and 2 bases from J, with 5 bases between. The CDR3 length is 13 residues. Looked up from germline, CDR1 is SGHNT and CDR2 is YYREEE (reference sequence). For the CDR3, the DNA is TGTGCCAGCAGCTTGGGCGGGAACTATGGCTACACCTTC. Its protein product is CASSLGGNYGYTF. Based on the CDR3 plus reference TRBV5-4 and TRBJ1-2, the full variable domain is ETGVTQSPTHLIKTRGQQVTLRCSSQSGHNTVSWYQQALGQGPQFIFQYYREEENGRGNFPPRFSGLQFPNYSSELNVNALELDDSALYLCASSLGGNYGYTFGSGTRLTVV.

This chain uses TRBV19 with TRBJ2-3, with 10 bases matching TRBD1. This CDR3 spans 14 amino acids. In germline, CDR1 is LNHDA, CDR2 SQIVND (reference sequence). V was clipped by 10 bases and J by 2 bases; unmatched bases: 6. The CDR3 sequence is CATRQGAFTDTQYF. CDR3 in DNA: TGTGCCACCCGACAGGGGGCTTTCACAGATACGCAGTATTTT.